Below, 29 T cell receptor beta chains from the same sample are listed, as sequenced in a study of shared clonotypes between healthy human individuals (dated by TCRdb to the early 2020s). The library was prepared using the immunoSEQ multiplex PCR assay. TCRdb re-hosts the immuneACCESS table, in-frame sequences only. Its copies lack some clones; in the studies checked, an unresolved V gene accounts for under half of them, and the cause for the rest is not known. The sample data list roughly 320,000 clones, and around 86% of these were observed just once. Around 16% of the sample comes from the top ten. The sequenced sample consisted of memory CD8+ T cells sorted from blood. The sample's cell subset or site label, decoded: CD45RO+ cells pooled with CCR7-negative TemRA cells. Every receptor here comes from a man younger than 30 in good health.

This clone was seen just once. The junction and the germline gene differ at one end; a read error may be behind it. This sequence joins TRBV7-7 and TRBJ2-3, with no clear D. The CDR3 consists of 15 residues. CDR1 and CDR2 (germline): SSHAT, FNYEAQ (reference sequence). The CDR3, as DNA: TGTGCTAGCAGCTTATCGGGCCTTAGCACAGATACGCAGTATTTT. Translating it yields CASSLSGLSTDTQYF.

The chain is built from TRBV9 and TRBJ2-7; D remains unclear. Germline-derived CDR1 and CDR2 are SGDLS and YYNGEE. This CDR3 spans 14 amino acids. V was shortened by 4 bases and J by 2 bases, with 13 bases between the two germline ends. CDR3 in DNA: TGTGCCAGCAGCCCCCATGGCGGTCCCTACGAGCAGTACTTC. Translation gives CASSPHGGPYEQYF.

The chain joins TRBV7-6 to TRBJ2-5; D possibly corresponds to TRBD1 (6 bases). Germline V lookup: CDR1 SGHVS, CDR2 FNYEAQ. The V end was cut by 4 bases, the J end by 3 bases, with 18 bases between. The CDR3 extends over 16 amino acids. Here the CDR3 reads CASSYSGTPYKETQYF. In nucleotides, the CDR3 is TGTGCCAGCAGCTATTCCGGGACACCGTATAAAGAGACCCAGTACTTC. Full variable domain (rest looked up from reference TRBV7-6 and TRBJ2-5): GAGVSQSPRYKVTKRGQDVALRCDPISGHVSLYWYRQALGQGPEFLTYFNYEAQQDKSGLPNDRFSAERPEGSISTLTIQRTEQRDSAMYRCASSYSGTPYKETQYFGPGTRLLVL.

The chain employs TRBV28 and TRBJ2-1; D is undetermined. From germline, CDR1 is MDHEN and CDR2 SYDVKM. This CDR3 is 15 amino acids long. Trimming shortened V by 5 bases and J by 7 bases, and 18 bases separated the two germline ends. The CDR3 nucleotides are TGTGCCAGCAGTCCGGACCGAGCCCCTGGGAATGAGCAGTTCTTC. This gives the protein CASSPDRAPGNEQFF.

V and J are TRBV9 and TRBJ2-2, with D unresolved. With 0 bases removed from V and 8 bases from J, the gap between germline ends came to 8 bases. Germline assignment: CDR1 SGDLS and CDR2 YYNGEE. The CDR3 runs to 13 residues. The CDR3 region has the DNA TGTGCCAGCAGCGTAGAAGATAGGGGGGAGCTGTTTTTT. It translates to CASSVEDRGELFF.

This chain joins TRBV4-1 and TRBJ2-7; a possible D gene is TRBD1 (6 bases). The CDR3 is 13 amino acids. Germline-derived CDR1 and CDR2 are MGHRA and YSYEKL. The V and J ends lost 4 bases and 4 bases respectively, with 11 bases between them. The CDR3 sequence is CASSLIQGYEQYF. The CDR3 nucleotides are TGCGCCAGCAGCCTAATACAGGGATACGAGCAGTACTTC.

This clone was detected ten times or more. This rearrangement joins TRBV29-1 to TRBJ2-2; D remains ambiguous. Germline loops: CDR1 SQVTM, CDR2 ANQGSEA. Between the trimmed V and J ends, which lost 6 bases and 0 bases, there was a span of 8 bases. CDR3 length equals 13 residues. CDR3 nucleotide sequence: TGCAGCGTGGAGACACCGAACACCGGGGAGCTGTTTTTT. It translates to CSVETPNTGELFF.

This clone was seen only once. V usage is TRBV7-9 and J usage is TRBJ1-1; 9 bases are a match to TRBD1. This CDR3 region has 18 residues. V shed 0 bases and J 5 bases; nucleotides not matched to a gene: 13. Germline V gene lookup returns CDR1 SEHNR and CDR2 FQNEAQ (reference sequence). Here the CDR3 reads CASSLARGTDRGGTEAFF. CDR3 coding DNA: TGTGCCAGCAGCTTAGCAAGGGGCACGGACAGGGGTGGAACTGAAGCTTTCTTT.

This chain uses TRBV11-2 with TRBJ2-7, with 7 positions matching TRBD1. V gave up 5 bases and J gave up 5 bases; unmatched junction bases: 15. CDR1 SGHAT and CDR2 FQNNGV come from the germline V gene. The CDR3 totals 16 residues. The CDR3 coding sequence is TGTGCCAGCAGCACATACTTGACAGGGCCCAGCGACGAGCAGTACTTC. Translation gives CASSTYLTGPSDEQYF.

This clone was seen only once. The chain is built from TRBV29-1 and TRBJ2-7, with D hard to call. V lost 6 bases to trimming and J lost 2 bases, with 8 bases between them. This CDR3 contains 11 residues. Germline lookup yields CDR1 SQVTM and CDR2 ANQGSEA. Here the CDR3 reads CSVNTPYEQYF. The CDR3 DNA is TGCAGCGTGAACACCCCCTACGAGCAGTACTTC.

This chain connects TRBV6-5 to TRBJ2-7; 7 bases line up with TRBD2. The CDR3 runs to 13 residues. CDR1 is MNHEY and CDR2 is SVGAGI in the germline V gene. Trimming cost V 4 bases and J 4 bases; bases outside gene matches: 4. The CDR3 DNA reads as TGTGCCAGCAGTTTTGGGGGAGGGTACGAGCAGTACTTC. Protein product: CASSFGGGYEQYF.

V gene TRBV7-9 combines with J gene TRBJ2-5, with 9 nucleotides matching TRBD2. In germline, CDR1 is SEHNR, CDR2 FQNEAQ (reference sequence). The CDR3 consists of 16 residues. In DNA form, the CDR3 reads TGTGTAGGAGGCAAGCGGGAGGTTTCTTACCAAGAGACCCAGTACTTC. This sequence encodes CVGGKREVSYQETQYF.

This clone was seen repeatedly, ten times or more. This chain connects TRBV14 to TRBJ2-1; no firm D call. The CDR3 has 16 amino acids. CDR1 SGHDN and CDR2 FVKESK come from the germline V gene. V was cut by 0 bases and J by 4 bases, with 13 bases left in between. Written as DNA, the CDR3 is TGTGCCAGCAGCCAAGACGCGGTTAGTCCTTACAATGAGCAGTTCTTC. Encoded protein: CASSQDAVSPYNEQFF.

The chain recombines TRBV7-8 with TRBJ2-7, with 10 bases matching TRBD2. This CDR3 has 18 residues. V shed 4 bases, J shed 2 bases, and the junction held 14 bases outside the gene matches. Germline assignment: CDR1 SGHVS and CDR2 FQNEAQ. This CDR3 reads CASSYALAGVRDTYEQYF. CDR3 DNA sequence: TGTGCCAGCAGCTATGCGCTAGCGGGAGTGCGGGACACCTACGAGCAGTACTTC.

The rearrangement uses TRBV7-9 and TRBJ2-3; TRBD2 matches at 8 bases. CDR3 size: 16 residues. V was clipped by 1 base and J by 1 base; unmatched bases: 4. Per the germline V gene, CDR1 is SEHNR and CDR2 is FQNEAQ (reference sequence). The DNA for the CDR3 is TGTGCCAGCAGCTTAGGGGCAGCGGGAGGCACAGATACGCAGTATTTT. Its protein is CASSLGAAGGTDTQYF.

This chain connects TRBV27 to TRBJ1-1, with TRBD1 matching over 8 bases. The CDR3 length is 15 residues. Germline loops: CDR1 MNHEY, CDR2 SMNVEV (reference sequence). The junction had 7 bases not matched to a gene; V was cut back by 5 bases and J by 2 bases. As DNA, the CDR3 is TGTGCCAGCAGTACACACAGGGGGGTTAACACTGAAGCTTTCTTT. Protein product: CASSTHRGVNTEAFF.

A note on this clone: Other DNA sequences within the sample encode an identical CDR3. This rearrangement joins TRBV10-1 to TRBJ2-3; possibly TRBD1 for D (6 bases). Trimming took 2 bases from V and 1 from J, leaving 7 bases between them. The CDR3 is made up of 14 amino acids. From germline, CDR1 is WNHNN and CDR2 SYGVQD (reference sequence). CDR3 coding DNA: TGCGCCAGCAGTGAGGCAGGGGGCACAGATACGCAGTATTTT. Protein: CASSEAGGTDTQYF.

This rearrangement joins TRBV7-9 to TRBJ2-7; TRBD1 matches at 9 bases. V shed 0 bases and J 4 bases; nucleotides not matched to a gene: 7. The CDR3 spans 16 residues. Germline CDR1 reads SEHNR; CDR2 reads FQNEAQ (reference sequence). The CDR3 loop is CASSLAPGQGYYEQYF. In DNA form, the CDR3 reads TGTGCCAGCAGCTTAGCCCCGGGACAGGGATATTACGAGCAGTACTTC.

CDR3 in amino acids: CASSVGELAKNIQYF. DNA of the CDR3: TGTGCCAGCAGCGTTGGCGAGCTAGCCAAAAACATTCAGTACTTC. The chain links TRBV9 to TRBJ2-4; no firm D call. The CDR3 sequence is 15 residues long. V dropped 2 bases and J dropped 0 bases, with 9 bases sitting between them. Per germline, CDR1 SGDLS and CDR2 YYNGEE.

The chain recombines TRBV11-2 with TRBJ2-1; 11 positions match TRBD1. This CDR3 comprises 16 residues. V gave up 2 bases and J gave up 7 bases; unmatched junction bases: 7. Germline assignment: CDR1 SGHAT and CDR2 FQNNGV. The CDR3 sequence: CASSLWGQGGTNEQFF. For the CDR3, the DNA is TGTGCCAGCAGCTTATGGGGACAGGGGGGCACGAATGAGCAGTTCTTC.

This sequence joins TRBV29-1 and TRBJ1-3; 9 nucleotides agree with TRBD1. The CDR3 contains 15 residues. V lost 5 bases to trimming and J lost 4 bases; unmatched junction nucleotides: 9. The germline CDR1 and CDR2 sequences are SQVTM and ANQGSEA. CDR3 DNA sequence: TGCAGCGTTCTTAACACGGACAGGGGAGGAAACACCATATATTTT. It translates to CSVLNTDRGGNTIYF.

This chain connects TRBV11-2 to TRBJ1-4; TRBD1 aligns across 9 bases. Germline V gene data show CDR1 as SGHAT and CDR2 as FQNNGV. The CDR3 spans 15 residues. The trim removed 1 base at V and 10 bases at J, leaving 7 bases unmatched. The chain's CDR3 is CASSLGTGGRRKLFF. Here the CDR3 DNA reads TGTGCCAGCAGCTTAGGCACAGGGGGCCGGCGAAAACTGTTTTTT. The whole variable domain, remainder taken from reference TRBV11-2 and TRBJ1-4, is EAGVAQSPRYKIIEKRQSVAFWCNPISGHATLYWYQQILGQGPKLLIQFQNNGVVDDSQLPKDRFSAERLKGVDSTLKIQPAKLEDSAVYLCASSLGTGGRRKLFFGSGTQLSVL.

The rearrangement links TRBV27 to TRBJ2-7; TRBD2 matches at 8 bases. Unmatched junction bases numbered 10, after V lost 5 bases and J lost 4 bases. The V gene's germline CDR1 is MNHEY and CDR2 SMNVEV (reference sequence). This CDR3 is built from 15 residues. The CDR3 here is CASSDFGGGKYEQYF. In DNA, the CDR3 is TGTGCCAGCAGTGACTTCGGCGGGGGGAAGTACGAGCAGTACTTC.

V is TRBV7-9 and J is TRBJ2-5; D is tentatively TRBD1 or TRBD2 (5 bases each). The CDR3 is 13 amino acids. From germline, CDR1 is SEHNR and CDR2 FQNEAQ (reference sequence). Between the trimmed V and J ends, which lost 5 bases and 3 bases, there was a span of 10 bases. Here the CDR3 DNA reads TGTGCCAGCAGCCCTGGGACGAAAGAGACCCAGTACTTC. Amino acid sequence: CASSPGTKETQYF.

The V gene is TRBV27, the J gene TRBJ1-5; D perhaps matches TRBD1 (6 bases). The CDR3 length is 14 residues. Germline V gives CDR1 MNHEY, CDR2 SMNVEV (reference sequence). Deletions cut 5 bases from V and 6 bases from J, with 14 bases between. The chain's CDR3 is CASSPTGMVQPQHF. DNA of the CDR3: TGTGCCAGCAGTCCGACAGGAATGGTTCAGCCCCAGCATTTT.

Remarks on this clone: This sample includes further DNA sequences coding for the same CDR3. The chain links TRBV6-5 to TRBJ2-5; 9 bases are shared with TRBD1. The junction had 3 bases not matched to a gene; V was cut back by 2 bases and J by 5 bases. The CDR3 has 14 amino acids. Germline V CDR1 and CDR2: MNHEY, SVGAGI. The CDR3 coding sequence is TGTGCCAGCAGTTACACAGGGGGCCGGGAGACCCAGTACTTC. The encoded protein is CASSYTGGRETQYF.

This clone was detected only once. The V and J genes are TRBV10-2 and TRBJ2-7; D is unresolved. The CDR3 length is 12 residues. Per germline, CDR1 WSHSY and CDR2 SAAADI. Trimming removed 3 bases at V and 3 bases at J, with 6 bases between. CDR3 sequence reads: CASSEGYYEQYF. CDR3 DNA: TGCGCCAGCAGTGAAGGTTACTACGAGCAGTACTTC.

The gene calls are TRBV27 and TRBJ2-7, with D maybe TRBD1 (5 bases). The CDR3 spans 13 residues. Germline V gene data show CDR1 as MNHEY and CDR2 as SMNVEV (reference sequence). Trimming shortened V by 2 bases and J by 5 bases, and 10 bases separated the two germline ends. CDR3 nucleotides: TGTGCCAGCAGTTTAAGGGGTTTGGACGAGCAGTACTTC. Protein product: CASSLRGLDEQYF.

This clone was seen repeatedly, ten times or more. V is TRBV29-1 and J is TRBJ2-1; D is unresolved. The germline V gene has CDR1 SQVTM and CDR2 ANQGSEA. The germline V and J ends were trimmed by 3 bases and 7 bases, with 16 bases remaining between them. This CDR3 is built from 14 residues. As DNA, the CDR3 is TGCAGCGTTGAGGGTTTAGGGTTGGGAAATGAGCAGTTCTTC. Encoded protein: CSVEGLGLGNEQFF.